This T cell receptor (beta chain) comes out of a study of post-analysis software for immune sequencing data. Study-wide results and limits: In patients, TRBV5-6, TRBV5-1 and TRBV20-1 belonged to five TRBV segments found more frequently than in controls.

This clonotype turned up a few times. Its antigen is unidentified. This CDR3 region has 13 residues. V was pared by 4 bases and J by 5 bases, with 14 bases between. The germline V gene has CDR1 SQVTM and CDR2 ANQGSEA. Researchers reported that TCR beta cDNA libraries carried unique molecular identifiers. Once about 0.95 to 10 million T cells were used, approximately 520,000 cDNA molecules resulted. TCRdb re-derived calls from the PCR reads in MiXCR, one entry per CDR3 protein. The sample yields hundreds of thousands of distinct CDR3 sequences, 59% seen once. Sequenced sample: blood. This TCR was sampled from a girl aged 2-10 years with multiple sclerosis. V gene TRBV29-1 combines with J gene TRBJ1-1; D is uncertain. CDR3 sequence: CSVVTTERTEAFF. The CDR3 coding sequence is TGCAGCGTTGTAACCACGGAGAGGACTGAAGCTTTCTTT.